These 5 T cell receptor beta chains were sequenced from one sample in a study of T cell changes during pregnancy in multiple sclerosis. Some clones are missing from TCRdb's copy, which holds only in-frame ones; the method was immunoSEQ multiplex PCR. Of tens of thousands of clones in the sample, more than 90% were seen once. The sequencing used peripheral blood, collected in the second trimester of pregnancy. The receptors stem from a female donor with multiple sclerosis, enrolled in a pregnancy study.

The DNA for the CDR3 is TGTGCCAGCAGTGAAGCAGCGGACTCAACCTACAATGAGCAGTTCTTC. This codes for CASSEAADSTYNEQFF. The rearrangement uses TRBV6-1 and TRBJ2-1; tentatively, D is TRBD2 (5 bases). The CDR3 loop spans 16 amino acids. Germline V gene lookup returns CDR1 MNHNS and CDR2 SASEGT. The V gene lost 0 bases and the J gene lost 2 bases, with 11 bases spanning the gap.

The chain joins TRBV5-6 to TRBJ2-3; 9 positions match TRBD1. J lost 6 bases, V lost 2 bases, and 7 bases had no gene match. The CDR3 sequence is 15 residues long. Germline assignment: CDR1 SGHDT and CDR2 YYEEEE. CDR3 loop: CASSFTGGAGDTQYF. Here the CDR3 DNA reads TGTGCCAGCAGCTTCACAGGGGGCGCCGGCGATACGCAGTATTTT.

The chain combines TRBV4-1 with TRBJ2-7, with D maybe TRBD1 (5 bases). The length of the CDR3 is 13 residues. With 5 bases removed from V and 1 base from J, the gap between germline ends came to 9 bases. Germline values: CDR1 MGHRA, CDR2 YSYEKL. The CDR3 nucleotides read TGCGCCAGCAGCATACAGGTTTCCTACGAGCAGTACTTC. Residues: CASSIQVSYEQYF.

There are a few counts of this clone. The chain carries TRBV19 and TRBJ1-3, with 9 bases matching TRBD1. Losses at the gene ends were 7 bases for V and 6 bases for J; bases not matched to a gene: 10. Germline CDR1 LNHDA, CDR2 SQIVND (reference sequence). The CDR3 contains 15 residues. The DNA for the CDR3 is TGTGCCAGTACCCGAAACAGGGGGCCGACAAACACCATATATTTT. It is translated as CASTRNRGPTNTIYF.

The genes are TRBV4-1 and TRBJ1-2; TRBD1 matches 7 bases. CDR1 and CDR2 (germline): MGHRA, YSYEKL. V lost 1 base to trimming and J lost 2 bases; unmatched junction nucleotides: 4. The CDR3 spans 15 residues. The CDR3 bases are TGCGCCAGCAGCCAAGTGGGCAGGGGGAACTATGGCTACACCTTC. This gives the protein CASSQVGRGNYGYTF.